A selection of T cell receptor beta chains follows, all from one sample in a study of T cell changes during pregnancy in multiple sclerosis. Libraries were prepared by immunoSEQ multiplex PCR; TCRdb keeps only in-frame clonotypes and omits some of them. The sample carries around 50,000 clones, 80% to 90% recorded once. This specimen was CD8+ T cells from peripheral blood mononuclear cells, taken in the second trimester of pregnancy. The receptor source for this set is a female donor with multiple sclerosis, enrolled in a pregnancy study. CDR3s include the opening cysteine and the closing phenylalanine or tryptophan. D genes are given only for firm matches. The size of a clone is reported for some rows only, either as once, few or many, or as a class for expanded clones.

. . TRBJ2-7 15 TRBV9 CASSVAAEAYYEQYF TGTGCCAGCAGCGTAGCGGCCGAGGCATACTACGAGCAGTACTTC
. . TRBJ2-2 13 TRBV9 CASSVGSGGELFF TGTGCCAGCAGCGTAGGCTCGGGCGGGGAGCTGTTTTTT
. . TRBJ1-5 17 TRBV2 CASSGGTKALDNRPQHF TGTGCCAGCAGTGGTGGGACAAAAGCCCTCGATAATCGGCCCCAGCATTTT
TRBD1 few TRBJ1-2 16 TRBV6-8 CASSYWQGVANYGYTF TGTGCCAGCAGTTATTGGCAGGGGGTAGCTAACTATGGCTACACCTTC
TRBD1 . TRBJ2-3 16 TRBV19 CASSTWDRVRTDTQYF TGTGCCAGTAGTACATGGGACAGGGTGCGCACAGATACGCAGTATTTT
. . TRBJ1-1 15 TRBV2 CASSEYGASNTEAFF TGTGCCAGCAGTGAATATGGGGCGTCGAACACTGAAGCTTTCTTT
. . TRBJ1-1 15 TRBV27 CASSFNAGMNTEAFF TGTGCCAGCAGTTTTAACGCAGGGATGAACACTGAAGCTTTCTTT
. . TRBJ2-2 13 TRBV15 CATSREGVGELFF TGTGCCACCAGCAGAGAGGGCGTCGGGGAGCTGTTTTTT
. . TRBJ2-7 17 TRBV5-1 CASSLETGPRASIGQYF TGCGCCAGCAGCTTGGAGACAGGTCCTAGGGCCTCGATAGGGCAGTACTTC
. . TRBJ2-7 15 TRBV4-1 CASSQDRSGSYEQYF TGCGCCAGCAGCCAAGATAGAAGCGGCTCCTACGAGCAGTACTTC
TRBD1 . TRBJ2-7 15 TRBV29-1 CSVEAATGGSYEQYF TGCAGCGTTGAAGCGGCGACAGGGGGCTCCTACGAGCAGTACTTC
. . TRBJ1-1 15 TRBV7-9 CASSLAGAELTEAFF TGTGCCAGCAGCTTAGCGGGGGCAGAACTAACTGAAGCTTTCTTT
. . TRBJ2-2 13 TRBV9 CASSQAGSGELFF TGTGCCAGCAGCCAGGCAGGTTCCGGGGAGCTGTTTTTT
. . TRBJ2-7 17 TRBV4-1 CASSQAETEEGFYEQYF TGCGCCAGCAGCCAAGCTGAGACCGAGGAGGGATTCTACGAGCAGTACTTC
TRBD1 . TRBJ2-1 16 TRBV4-2 CASSQEQGVLISEQFF TGTGCCAGCAGCCAAGAACAGGGGGTGTTGATCAGTGAGCAGTTCTTC
. . TRBJ2-3 14 TRBV5-4 CASSSRGGTDTQYF TGTGCCAGCAGCTCCCGCGGTGGCACAGATACGCAGTATTTT
. . TRBJ1-2 13 TRBV30 CAWPGGGARGYTF TGTGCCTGGCCGGGTGGCGGGGCTCGGGGCTACACCTTC
. . TRBJ2-4 19 TRBV13 CASSLGLLVQGGSENIQYF TGTGCCAGCAGCTTAGGCCTTTTGGTCCAGGGGGGATCGGAAAACATTCAGTACTTC
TRBD1 . TRBJ2-2 15 TRBV25-1 CASQDRDRVTGELFF TGTGCCAGTCAGGACCGGGACAGGGTCACCGGGGAGCTGTTTTTT
. . TRBJ2-7 14 TRBV13 CASSPPSGIYEQYF TGTGCCAGCAGTCCTCCCTCAGGGATCTACGAGCAGTACTTC
. . TRBJ2-3 14 TRBV7-6 CASSWGRGTDTQYF TGTGCCAGCAGCTGGGGCAGGGGCACAGATACGCAGTATTTT
. . TRBJ2-7 15 TRBV4-1 CASSQGPSEAYEQYF TGCGCCAGCAGCCAAGGTCCTAGCGAAGCCTACGAGCAGTACTTC
. . TRBJ1-2 11 TRBV7-4 CASSLGGGYTF TGTGCCAGCAGCTTAGGCGGTGGCTACACCTTC
. . TRBJ1-1 11 TRBV20-1 CSAQLNTEAFF TGCAGTGCTCAGTTGAACACTGAAGCTTTCTTT
TRBD2 . TRBJ2-1 16 TRBV9 CASSPPAGGVYNEQFF TGTGCCAGCAGCCCTCCCGCGGGGGGAGTCTACAATGAGCAGTTCTTC
. . TRBJ2-7 11 TRBV7-6 CASSSTGEQYF TGTGCCAGCAGCAGCACCGGCGAGCAGTACTTC
TRBD2 . TRBJ2-1 18 TRBV18 CASSPPESGLSSYNEQFF TGTGCCAGCTCACCACCTGAATCGGGACTAAGCTCCTACAATGAGCAGTTCTTC
. . TRBJ2-1 13 TRBV9 CASSSGSVNEQFF TGTGCCAGCAGTAGTGGTTCGGTCAATGAGCAGTTCTTC
. . TRBJ2-2 13 TRBV4-2 CASSHGGPGELFF TGTGCCAGCAGCCATGGTGGGCCCGGGGAGCTGTTTTTT
. . TRBJ2-3 14 TRBV19 CASSTIGITDTQYF TGTGCCAGTAGTACGATCGGGATAACAGATACGCAGTATTTT
. . TRBJ2-1 13 TRBV5-6 CASSPSNAGEQFF TGTGCCAGCAGCCCAAGTAATGCGGGTGAGCAGTTCTTC
. . TRBJ1-5 13 TRBV25-1 CASSAIGGQPQHF TGTGCCAGCAGTGCCATCGGGGGTCAGCCCCAGCATTTT
. . TRBJ1-1 14 TRBV9 CASSVVEANTEAFF TGTGCCAGCAGCGTAGTAGAGGCGAACACTGAAGCTTTCTTT
TRBD2 . TRBJ2-2 19 TRBV19 CASSLSGLAGGYYTGELFF TGTGCCAGTAGCTTGTCGGGACTAGCGGGGGGATATTACACCGGGGAGCTGTTTTTT
. . TRBJ1-1 14 TRBV5-1 CASSLDRAGTEAFF TGCGCCAGCAGCTTGGACAGGGCAGGCACTGAAGCTTTCTTT
. . TRBJ2-5 13 TRBV5-6 CASSLDMEETQYF TGTGCCAGCAGCTTGGATATGGAGGAGACCCAGTACTTC
TRBD2 . TRBJ2-1 16 TRBV15 CATSTKTSGVQNEQFF TGTGCCACCAGCACGAAGACTAGCGGGGTCCAAAATGAGCAGTTCTTC
. . TRBJ2-7 13 TRBV14 CASSLISPGEQYF TGTGCCAGCAGTCTAATAAGCCCCGGGGAGCAGTACTTC
TRBD2 . TRBJ2-3 20 TRBV5-1 CASSYNLGLAGGFYTDTQYF TGCGCCAGCAGCTATAACCTGGGACTAGCGGGGGGATTCTACACAGATACGCAGTATTTT
. . TRBJ2-1 16 TRBV11-2 CASSNVRGARWDEQFF TGTGCCAGCAGCAACGTCAGGGGGGCCAGGTGGGATGAGCAGTTCTTC
. . TRBJ2-4 12 TRBV19 CASSQQKNIQYF TGTGCCAGTAGTCAACAGAAAAACATTCAGTACTTC
. . TRBJ1-1 13 TRBV5-6 CASSFGRGTEAFF TGTGCCAGCAGCTTCGGGCGGGGCACTGAAGCTTTCTTT
TRBD2 few TRBJ2-1 18 TRBV5-4 CASSLLAGGPSSYNEQFF TGTGCCAGCAGCTTGTTAGCGGGGGGGCCGAGCTCCTACAATGAGCAGTTCTTC
. . TRBJ2-7 12 TRBV30 CAWSVGAYEQYF TGTGCCTGGAGTGTTGGAGCCTACGAGCAGTACTTC
TRBD1 . TRBJ2-7 13 TRBV6-1 CATPGQGTYEQYF TGTGCCACCCCGGGACAGGGAACCTACGAGCAGTACTTC
. . TRBJ2-5 13 TRBV28 CASSLGAQETQYF TGTGCCAGCAGTTTAGGGGCACAAGAGACCCAGTACTTC